The clone carrying this T cell receptor beta chain was seen a single time. The antigen is not known. This specimen belongs to a study of radiotherapy plus CTLA-4 blockade in lung cancer. Across the whole study: Among enrolled patients, 15% to 20% responded and about 34% achieved disease control. Study outcomes and limitations: Early blood T cell clone dynamics, with interferon-beta, were reported to best predict response. The study found tumor-derived TCR clones expanded in blood after radiotherapy plus ipilimumab.

Using immunoSEQ multiplex PCR, the repertoire was profiled, and TCRdb retains in-frame clones only, with some absent. The profile covers roughly 66,000 clones, with around 83% appearing a single time and around 4% taken by the ten largest. It was focal radiation plus CTLA-4 blockade with ipilimumab that patients with chemo-refractory metastatic non-small-cell lung cancer received. CDR3 size: 15 residues. V shed 5 bases and J shed 4 bases, with 14 bases lying between them. Germline CDR1 ENHRY, CDR2 SYGVKD. This rearrangement joins TRBV10-3 to TRBJ2-2; weak D call: TRBD1 (5 bases). Sequences were derived from peripheral blood, sampled from a patient treated with radiotherapy plus ipilimumab. The origin of this receptor is a human donor with non-small cell lung cancer who had a partial response to radiotherapy plus ipilimumab. CDR3 coding DNA: TGTGCCATCAGTAAGCAGGGCTTAGGCACCGGGGAGCTGTTTTTT. Translating gives CAISKQGLGTGELFF.